This T cell receptor beta chain was identified during a study of CD8 T cells in Susac syndrome. The multiple sclerosis controls consisted of treatment-naive patients with relapsing-remitting disease, either stable or active. TEMRA cells were enriched by FACS, and CD4+ and CD8+ T cells were negatively isolated. The V and J ends lost 6 bases and 5 bases respectively, with 20 bases between them. This CDR3 contains 15 residues. RNA amounts of about 0.5 to 1 ug underwent reverse transcription with random hexamers. Amplification of TCR beta CDR3 across 54 Vbeta and 13 Jbeta was performed with immunoSEQ multiplex PCR. Via MiXCR, TCRdb re-called the immunoSEQ multiplex PCR reads, giving one row per CDR3 protein. The sample lists hundreds of thousands of distinct CDR3 sequences, more than 70% occurring once.

The source is a human donor with multiple sclerosis. The genes are TRBV12-3 or TRBV12-4 and TRBJ2-7; maybe TRBD1 (6 bases). The sample taken for sequencing was CD8+ T cells from PBMCs. This chain's CDR3 is CASSDPAGEFDEQYF. CDR3 nucleotides: TGTGCCAGCAGCGACCCGGCAGGGGAGTTCGACGAGCAGTACTTC.